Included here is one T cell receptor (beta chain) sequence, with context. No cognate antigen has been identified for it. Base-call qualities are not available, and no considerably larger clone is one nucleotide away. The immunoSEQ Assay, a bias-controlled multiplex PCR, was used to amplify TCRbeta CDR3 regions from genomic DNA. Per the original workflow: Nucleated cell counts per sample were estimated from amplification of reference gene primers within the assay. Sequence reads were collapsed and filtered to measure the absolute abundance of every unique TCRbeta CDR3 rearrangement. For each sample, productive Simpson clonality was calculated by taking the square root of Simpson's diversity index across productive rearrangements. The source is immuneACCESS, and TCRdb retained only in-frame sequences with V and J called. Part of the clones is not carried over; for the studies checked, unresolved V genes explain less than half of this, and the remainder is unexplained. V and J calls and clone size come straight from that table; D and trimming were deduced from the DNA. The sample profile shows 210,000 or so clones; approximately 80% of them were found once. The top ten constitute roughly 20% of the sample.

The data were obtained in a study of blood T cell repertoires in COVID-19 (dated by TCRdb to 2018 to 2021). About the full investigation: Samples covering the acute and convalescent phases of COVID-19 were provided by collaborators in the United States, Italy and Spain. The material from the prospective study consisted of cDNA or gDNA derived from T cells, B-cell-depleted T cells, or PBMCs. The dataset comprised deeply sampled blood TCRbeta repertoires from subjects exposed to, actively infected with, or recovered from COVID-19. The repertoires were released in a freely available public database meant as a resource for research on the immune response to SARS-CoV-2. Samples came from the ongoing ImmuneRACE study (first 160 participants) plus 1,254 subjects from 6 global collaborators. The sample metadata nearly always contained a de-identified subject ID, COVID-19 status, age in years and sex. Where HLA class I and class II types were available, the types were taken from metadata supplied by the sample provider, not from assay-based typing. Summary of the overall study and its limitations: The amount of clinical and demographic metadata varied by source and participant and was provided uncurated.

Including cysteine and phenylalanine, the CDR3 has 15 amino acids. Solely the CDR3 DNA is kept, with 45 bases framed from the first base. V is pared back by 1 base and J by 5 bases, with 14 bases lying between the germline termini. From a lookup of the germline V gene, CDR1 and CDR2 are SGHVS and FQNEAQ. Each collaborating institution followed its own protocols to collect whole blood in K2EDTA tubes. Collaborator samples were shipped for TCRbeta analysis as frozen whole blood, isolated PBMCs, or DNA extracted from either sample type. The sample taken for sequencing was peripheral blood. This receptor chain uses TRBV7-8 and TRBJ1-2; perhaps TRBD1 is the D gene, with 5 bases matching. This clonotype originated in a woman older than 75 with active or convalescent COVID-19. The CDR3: CASSLGWQGGYGYTF. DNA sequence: TGTGCCAGCAGCTTAGGCTGGCAGGGTGGTTATGGCTACACCTTC.